Each of the 4 T cell receptor beta chains below was sequenced from the same sample in a study of blood T cell repertoires in COVID-19. Method: immunoSEQ multiplex PCR; TCRdb's copy keeps in-frame clones and lacks some. The sample consists of approximately 150,000 clones, around 83% of them appearing once. The sample taken for sequencing was peripheral blood. These receptors all stem from a human donor in a cohort sampled during active COVID-19.

The chain links TRBV7-9 to TRBJ2-5; TRBD1 agrees at 7 bases. This CDR3 spans 15 amino acids. The trim removed 7 bases at V and 2 bases at J, leaving 10 bases unmatched. Looked up from germline, CDR1 is SEHNR and CDR2 is FQNEAQ (reference sequence). The CDR3 sequence is CASTSITRGQETQYF. CDR3 bases: TGTGCCAGCACGTCAATTACCAGGGGGCAAGAGACCCAGTACTTC.

This chain connects TRBV28 to TRBJ1-2, with D tentatively TRBD1 (6 bases). This CDR3 region has 14 residues. V dropped 5 bases and J dropped 4 bases, with 14 bases sitting between them. The germline V gene has CDR1 MDHEN and CDR2 SYDVKM. The CDR3 spells CASSPQGPTYGYTF. The DNA of the CDR3 is TGTGCCAGCAGTCCACAGGGACCGACCTATGGCTACACCTTC.

This chain connects TRBV27 to TRBJ2-7; 15 bases map to TRBD2. The junction had 4 bases not matched to a gene; V was cut back by 0 bases and J by 4 bases. The CDR3 is made up of 17 amino acids. Germline V gene sequence: CDR1 MNHEY, CDR2 SMNVEV (reference sequence). The CDR3 loop is CASSLSGGLAGGYEQYF. In nucleotides, the CDR3 is TGTGCCAGCAGTTTATCGGGGGGACTAGCGGGAGGATACGAGCAGTACTTC.

The genes are TRBV27 and TRBJ1-6; 7 bases map to TRBD1. Germline V gene lookup returns CDR1 MNHEY and CDR2 SMNVEV (reference sequence). This CDR3 has 15 amino acids. V dropped 6 bases and J dropped 2; count of bases not matched to a gene: 4. This CDR3 reads CASRRQGAYNSPLHF. CDR3 coding DNA: TGTGCCAGCAGGCGACAGGGAGCCTATAATTCACCCCTCCACTTT.